The sample holds many counts of the clone carrying this T cell receptor (beta chain). Its antigen is undetermined. The V end was cut by 1 base, the J end by 5 bases, with 11 bases between. The CDR3 consists of 13 residues. Germline lookup yields CDR1 GTSNPN and CDR2 SVGIG (reference sequence). Diagnostic decisions used clinical symptoms, serum thyroxine and TRAb, thyroid ultrasound and orbital computed tomography. TCR beta CDR3 regions were amplified from RNA. HTBI primers were used for first-round RT-PCR of the TCR CDR3. TCRdb fed the multiplex PCR reads into MiXCR, producing one record per CDR3 protein. The table records about 280,000 distinct CDR3 sequences, 20% to 30% of them present only once. This record belongs to a study of T cells in Graves' hyperthyroidism and ophthalmopathy. The study's findings and limits: Most thyroid clonotypes expanded above 0.001 appeared in blood too.

The V call is TRBV30, the J call TRBJ2-5; maybe TRBD1 (6 bases). Sequenced sample: blood. The TCR originated in a man aged 35 to 55 with Graves' hyperthyroidism that later progressed to Graves' ophthalmopathy. DNA of the CDR3: TGTGCCTGGAGTGAGGGGGAATGGGAGACCCAGTACTTC. Translating it yields CAWSEGEWETQYF.